Following are 21 T cell receptor beta chains from one sample sequenced in a study of blood T cell repertoires in COVID-19. TCRdb keeps only in-frame clones here, not all; method: immunoSEQ multiplex PCR. The table records about 220,000 clones, around 84% of them present only once. The sample comprised peripheral blood. The receptor source for this set is a human donor in a cohort sampled during active COVID-19.

The V gene is TRBV5-6, the J gene TRBJ1-4; D possibly corresponds to TRBD1 (6 bases). Looked up from germline, CDR1 is SGHDT and CDR2 is YYEEEE. Trimming shortened V by 3 bases and J by 8 bases, and 20 bases separated the two germline ends. This CDR3 has 16 amino acids. CDR3 DNA: TGTGCCAGCAGCTCCATTAATACAGGGATTCAAGAAAAACTGTTTTTT. It is translated as CASSSINTGIQEKLFF. The full variable domain, completed using reference TRBV5-6 and TRBJ1-4, is DAGVTQSPTHLIKTRGQQVTLRCSPKSGHDTVSWYQQALGQGPQFIFQYYEEEERQRGNFPDRFSGHQFPNYSSELNVNALLLGDSALYLCASSSINTGIQEKLFFGSGTQLSVL.

The CDR3 sequence is CASSSGLAGGSNYNEQFF. The DNA for the CDR3 is TGTGCCAGCAGCTCGGGACTAGCGGGAGGCTCCAATTACAATGAGCAGTTCTTC. This rearrangement joins TRBV5-5 to TRBJ2-1; 15 bases line up with TRBD2. This CDR3 comprises 18 residues. CDR1 SGHKS and CDR2 YYEKEE come from the germline V gene (reference sequence). Trimming at V came to 3 bases and at J to 4 bases, leaving 8 bases not matched to a gene.

This clone has just one count. This chain joins TRBV7-9 and TRBJ1-1, with 7 bases that match TRBD1. The length of the CDR3 is 15 residues. CDR1 is SEHNR, CDR2 FQNEAQ, per germline (reference sequence). The trim removed 5 bases at V and 3 bases at J, leaving 9 bases unmatched. The CDR3 DNA reads TGTGCCAGCAGCCCACAGGGGACAGATTACACTGAAGCTTTCTTT. The encoded protein is CASSPQGTDYTEAFF.

V is TRBV7-2 and J is TRBJ1-3; possible D gene TRBD1, 5 bases. The CDR3 is 12 amino acids. Germline V gene data show CDR1 as SGHTA and CDR2 as FQGNSA. V lost 6 bases, J lost 8 bases, and 11 bases lay in between. DNA of the CDR3: TGTGCCAGCAGGTCCGACAGACACACCATATATTTT. Its translation is CASRSDRHTIYF.

V usage is TRBV11-2 and J usage is TRBJ2-2; D is ambiguous. Germline V gene data show CDR1 as SGHAT and CDR2 as FQNNGV. The CDR3 has 13 residues. The V end was cut by 4 bases, the J end by 5 bases, with 8 bases between. CDR3 residues: CASSSYRTGELFF. In DNA, the CDR3 is TGTGCCAGCAGCTCCTACCGAACCGGGGAGCTGTTTTTT.

In DNA, the CDR3 is TGCAGCGGCGGCAGGGTAGGGGAGACCCAGTACTTC. This codes for CSGGRVGETQYF. The chain employs TRBV29-1 and TRBJ2-5; possibly TRBD1 for D (5 bases). CDR3 length: 12 amino acids. Germline lookup yields CDR1 SQVTM and CDR2 ANQGSEA. V was cut by 7 bases and J by 5 bases, with 14 bases left in between.

V usage is TRBV15 and J usage is TRBJ2-1; D gene uncertain. Between the trimmed V and J ends, which lost 0 bases and 12 bases, there was a span of 21 bases. This CDR3 spans 16 amino acids. CDR1 is LNHNV and CDR2 is YYDKDF in the germline V gene (reference sequence). CDR3 coding DNA: TGTGCCACCAGCAGAGAGGTCACCTCACCCACCAGTGGGCAGTTCTTC. As protein: CATSREVTSPTSGQFF.

The chain recombines TRBV5-6 with TRBJ2-1; TRBD1 agrees at 7 bases. V shed 5 bases, J shed 10 bases, and the junction held 18 bases outside the gene matches. The V gene's germline CDR1 is SGHDT and CDR2 YYEEEE. This CDR3 is 16 amino acids long. Here the CDR3 reads CASRRTGAGSRDEQFF. Written as DNA, the CDR3 is TGTGCCAGCAGACGGACAGGCGCGGGCTCACGGGACGAGCAGTTCTTC.

The chain carries TRBV6-2 or TRBV6-3 and TRBJ1-1; D is undetermined. The V gene's germline CDR1 is MNHEY and CDR2 SVGEGT. Trimming removed 2 bases at V and 7 bases at J, with 8 bases between. This CDR3 spans 12 amino acids. For the CDR3, the DNA is TGTGCCAGCAGTTACGGGAGGAGTGAAGCTTTCTTT. Protein sequence: CASSYGRSEAFF.

This clone was seen a single time. The chain employs TRBV5-1 and TRBJ2-3, with 10 bases lining up with TRBD2. Germline loops: CDR1 SGHRS, CDR2 YFSETQ. CDR3 length equals 15 residues. With V trimmed by 4 bases and J by 1 base, 3 bases remained unmatched. CDR3 coding DNA: TGCGCCAGCAGCACTGGACTAGCGGGCACAGATACGCAGTATTTT. This gives the protein CASSTGLAGTDTQYF.

This clone was seen just once. The chain joins TRBV7-2 to TRBJ2-1, with D possibly being TRBD1 (5 bases). The germline V gene encodes CDR1 SGHTA and CDR2 FQGNSA. This CDR3 has 13 amino acids. Trimming removed 5 bases at V and 4 bases at J, with 9 bases between. The CDR3 DNA reads TGTGCCAGCAGCGTTCAGGGATACAATGAGCAGTTCTTC. It specifies CASSVQGYNEQFF.

This clone came up once. J is TRBJ2-1 and V is TRBV7-9, with 9 bases identical to TRBD1. This CDR3 has 12 residues. J lost 9 bases, V lost 5 bases, and 2 bases had no gene match. The germline V gene has CDR1 SEHNR and CDR2 FQNEAQ (reference sequence). CDR3 sequence: CASSRDRVEQFF. The CDR3 DNA reads TGTGCCAGCAGCCGGGACAGGGTTGAGCAGTTCTTC.

CDR3 DNA: TGTGCCAGTAGTATAGATCGGCGGTATGGAAACACCATATATTTT. Translating it yields CASSIDRRYGNTIYF. The chain joins TRBV19 to TRBJ1-3; D not certain. The CDR3 totals 15 residues. Germline loops: CDR1 LNHDA, CDR2 SQIVND (reference sequence). V lost 0 bases, J lost 3 bases, and 9 bases lay in between.

The chain recombines TRBV12-3 or TRBV12-4 with TRBJ1-2, with D perhaps matching TRBD1 (5 bases). The V end was cut by 6 bases, the J end by 5 bases, with 13 bases between. The CDR3 spans 13 residues. The CDR3 coding sequence is TGTGCCAGCAGCCCGACAGTTACTTATGGCTACACCTTC. As protein: CASSPTVTYGYTF.

The chain has TRBV29-1 and TRBJ1-2, with D perhaps matching TRBD1 (5 bases). The CDR3 consists of 13 residues. Germline V gene data show CDR1 as SQVTM and CDR2 as ANQGSEA. The ends were cut back, 5 bases at V and 2 bases at J, with 12 bases in the middle. CDR3 in DNA: TGCAGCGTTAAGGACACCTGGAACTATGGCTACACCTTC. Residues: CSVKDTWNYGYTF. Variable domain in full (rest from reference TRBV29-1 and TRBJ1-2): SAVISQKPSRDICQRGTSLTIQCQVDSQVTMMFWYRQQPGQSLTLIATANQGSEATYESGFVIDKFPISRPNLTFSTLTVSNMSPEDSSIYLCSVKDTWNYGYTFGSGTRLTVV.

The J gene is TRBJ2-1, the V gene TRBV27; D uncertain. Trimming left V 2 bases short and J 6 bases short, with 8 bases between. Germline CDR1 MNHEY, CDR2 SMNVEV (reference sequence). This CDR3 comprises 13 residues. CDR3 protein: CASSLLATNEQFF. DNA for the CDR3: TGTGCCAGCAGTTTACTGGCCACCAATGAGCAGTTCTTC.

The rearrangement uses TRBV4-3 and TRBJ2-1, with TRBD1 matching over 7 bases. This CDR3 has 15 amino acids. CDR1 LGHNA and CDR2 YSLEER come from the germline V gene. Trimming took 3 bases from V and 2 from J; bases not matched to a gene: 4. Here the CDR3 reads CASSHGTAAYNEQFF. CDR3 bases: TGCGCCAGCAGCCACGGGACAGCTGCCTACAATGAGCAGTTCTTC.

CDR3 sequence (DNA): TGTGCCAGCAGTGTTACGGGACTAGCGGGAATCTACGAGCAGTACTTC. Protein sequence: CASSVTGLAGIYEQYF. The chain links TRBV28 to TRBJ2-7; TRBD2 agrees at 13 bases. Germline V CDR1 and CDR2: MDHEN, SYDVKM. The CDR3 spans 16 residues. The V segment lost 5 bases and the J segment 3 bases; nucleotides outside the gene matches: 7.

This clone was observed a handful of times. This chain connects TRBV7-3 to TRBJ2-1; TRBD2 matches 14 bases. V gave up 3 bases and J gave up 7 bases; unmatched junction bases: 5. This CDR3 is 16 amino acids long. Germline CDR1 reads SGHTA; CDR2 reads FQGTGA. CDR3 sequence (DNA): TGTGCCAGCAGCTTCGGACTAGCGGGGGGTTTAAATGAGCAGTTCTTC. Protein sequence: CASSFGLAGGLNEQFF.

CDR3 amino acids: CASSQLDNADGTQYF. CDR3 bases: TGTGCCAGCAGCCAGCTCGACAACGCAGATGGGACCCAGTACTTC. The chain employs TRBV7-2 and TRBJ2-5; D call uncertain. Trimming took off 5 bases at V and 7 bases at J, with 20 bases between the two ends. The germline CDR1 and CDR2 sequences are SGHTA and FQGNSA. This CDR3 region has 15 residues.

The rearrangement joins TRBV5-1 to TRBJ1-1; D is possibly TRBD1 (5 bases). This CDR3 is built from 13 residues. Germline CDR1 and CDR2: SGHRS and YFSETQ. Trimming shortened V by 9 bases and J by 2 bases, and 14 bases separated the two germline ends. The CDR3 is CATATGDNTEAFF. In nucleotides, the CDR3 is TGCGCCACCGCAACAGGTGATAACACTGAAGCTTTCTTT. Together with reference TRBV5-1 and TRBJ1-1, the CDR3 gives the full variable domain: KAGVTQTPRYLIKTRGQQVTLSCSPISGHRSVSWYQQTPGQGLQFLFEYFSETQRNKGNFPGRFSGRQFSNSRSEMNVSTLELGDSALYLCATATGDNTEAFFGQGTRLTVV.